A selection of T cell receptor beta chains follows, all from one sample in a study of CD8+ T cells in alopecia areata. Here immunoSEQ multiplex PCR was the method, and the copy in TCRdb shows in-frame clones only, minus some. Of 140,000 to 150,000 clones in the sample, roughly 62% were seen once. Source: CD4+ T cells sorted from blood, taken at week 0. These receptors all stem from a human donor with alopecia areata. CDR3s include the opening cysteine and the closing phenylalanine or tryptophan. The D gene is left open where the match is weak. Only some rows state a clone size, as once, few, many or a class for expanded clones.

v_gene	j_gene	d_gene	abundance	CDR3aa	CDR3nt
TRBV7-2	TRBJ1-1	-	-	CASSLVRRNTEAFF	TGTGCCAGCAGCTTAGTAAGGCGGAACACTGAAGCTTTCTTT
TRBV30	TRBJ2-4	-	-	CAAKVRVAKNIQYF	TGTGCGGCCAAGGTTAGGGTAGCCAAAAACATTCAGTACTTC
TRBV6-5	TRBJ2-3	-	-	CASRTSFSPDTQYF	TGTGCCAGCAGGACCTCCTTTAGCCCAGATACGCAGTATTTT
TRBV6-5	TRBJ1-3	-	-	CASSYSVTNTIYF	TGTGCCAGCAGTTACTCGGTGACTAACACCATATATTTT
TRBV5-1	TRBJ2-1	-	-	CASSRMGRAPHNEQFF	TGCGCCAGCAGCCGAATGGGGCGGGCGCCCCACAATGAGCAGTTCTTC
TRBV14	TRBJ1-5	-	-	CASSPKCSQPQHF	TGTGCCAGCAGCCCAAAGTGCAGTCAGCCCCAGCATTTT
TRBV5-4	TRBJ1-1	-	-	CASSLGGLGANTEAFF	TGTGCCAGCAGCTTGGGAGGTCTTGGGGCGAACACTGAAGCTTTCTTT
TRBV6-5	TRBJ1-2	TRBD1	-	CASSPTGVYGYTF	TGTGCCAGCAGTCCAACAGGGGTCTATGGCTACACCTTC
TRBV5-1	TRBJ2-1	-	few	CASSSAGNTWLDEQFF	TGCGCCAGCAGCTCAGCAGGGAATACTTGGTTGGATGAGCAGTTCTTC
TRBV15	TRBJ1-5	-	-	CATSTVLNQPQHF	TGTGCCACCAGCACCGTTCTCAATCAGCCCCAGCATTTT
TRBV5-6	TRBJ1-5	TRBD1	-	CASSLRGRFAQPQHF	TGTGCCAGCAGCCTCAGGGGGAGGTTCGCCCAGCCCCAGCATTTT
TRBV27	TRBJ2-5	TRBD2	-	CASSIGTSGGQETQYF	TGTGCCAGCAGTATTGGGACTAGCGGGGGCCAAGAGACCCAGTACTTC
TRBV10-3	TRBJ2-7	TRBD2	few	CATRPSGPTYEQYF	TGTGCCACGAGACCTAGCGGCCCTACCTACGAGCAGTACTTC
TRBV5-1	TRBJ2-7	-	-	CASSSVRGPYEQYF	TGCGCCAGCAGCTCCGTGCGGGGGCCCTACGAGCAGTACTTC
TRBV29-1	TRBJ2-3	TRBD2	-	CSVGASGAGDTQYF	TGCAGCGTTGGGGCTAGCGGGGCTGGAGATACGCAGTATTTT
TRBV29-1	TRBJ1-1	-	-	CSVGGASTEAFF	TGCAGCGTTGGAGGGGCGAGCACTGAAGCTTTCTTT
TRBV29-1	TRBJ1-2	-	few	CSVDMWGYGYTF	TGCAGCGTTGATATGTGGGGCTATGGCTACACCTTC
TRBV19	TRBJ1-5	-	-	CASSLSWWPQHF	TGTGCCAGTAGCCTCAGCTGGTGGCCCCAGCATTTT
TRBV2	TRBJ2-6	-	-	CASTLGANVLTF	TGTGCCAGCACTCTTGGGGCCAACGTCCTGACTTTC
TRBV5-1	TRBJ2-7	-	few	CASSLGQSHSYEQYF	TGCGCCAGCAGCCTCGGACAGTCCCACTCCTACGAGCAGTACTTC
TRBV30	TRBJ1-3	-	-	CAWSAGLTGNTIYF	TGTGCCTGGAGTGCGGGGTTAACTGGAAACACCATATATTTT
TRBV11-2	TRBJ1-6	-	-	CASSLRLSQSSPLHF	TGTGCCAGCAGCCTACGGCTTTCGCAAAGTTCACCCCTCCACTTT
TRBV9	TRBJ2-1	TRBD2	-	CASSETGTSGGKDEFF	TGTGCCAGCAGCGAGACCGGGACTAGCGGGGGGAAGGACGAGTTCTTC
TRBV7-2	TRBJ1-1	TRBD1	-	CASSLGGGNTEAFF	TGTGCCAGCAGCTTAGGAGGGGGCAACACTGAAGCTTTCTTT
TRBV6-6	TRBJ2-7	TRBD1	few	CASSYSGTGFYEQYF	TGTGCCAGCAGTTACTCCGGGACAGGGTTCTACGAGCAGTACTTC
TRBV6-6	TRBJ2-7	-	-	CATRGQEQYF	TGTGCCACGCGAGGGCAAGAGCAGTACTTC
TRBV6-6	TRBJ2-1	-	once	CASSSPGVRNEQFF	TGTGCCAGCAGTTCCCCAGGGGTGCGCAATGAGCAGTTCTTC
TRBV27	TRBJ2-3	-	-	CASSPLGSPGTDTQYF	TGTGCCAGCAGCCCACTGGGATCACCTGGCACAGATACGCAGTATTTT
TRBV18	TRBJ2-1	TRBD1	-	CASSQRQGDYNEQFF	TGTGCCAGCTCACAGCGACAGGGGGATTACAATGAGCAGTTCTTC
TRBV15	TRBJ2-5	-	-	CATSRRLDQETQYF	TGTGCCACCAGCAGACGTTTGGATCAGGAGACCCAGTACTTC
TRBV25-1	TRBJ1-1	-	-	CASSDPSAGAFEAFF	TGTGCCAGCAGTGACCCCTCAGCGGGGGCGTTCGAAGCTTTCTTT
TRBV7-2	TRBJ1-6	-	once	CASSFQDSPLHF	TGTGCCAGCAGCTTTCAGGATTCACCCCTCCACTTT
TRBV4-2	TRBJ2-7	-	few	CASSQGPLNGYEQYF	TGTGCCAGCAGCCAAGGCCCGTTGAACGGCTACGAGCAGTACTTC
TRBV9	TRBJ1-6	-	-	CASSVEGRSDSPLHF	TGTGCCAGCAGCGTAGAAGGGCGGTCGGATTCACCCCTCCACTTT
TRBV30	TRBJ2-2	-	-	CAWSVHRGATIGELFF	TGTGCCTGGAGTGTACATCGGGGGGCCACAATAGGGGAGCTGTTTTTT
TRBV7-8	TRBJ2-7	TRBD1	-	CASSLVQGSLSYEQYF	TGTGCCAGCAGCTTAGTACAGGGGTCTCTCTCCTACGAGCAGTACTTC
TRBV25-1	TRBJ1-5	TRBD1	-	CASRYGTGEVQPQHF	TGTGCCAGCAGATACGGGACAGGGGAGGTTCAGCCCCAGCATTTT
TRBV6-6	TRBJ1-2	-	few	CASSSQKNYGYTF	TGTGCCAGCAGTTCCCAAAAAAACTATGGCTACACCTTC
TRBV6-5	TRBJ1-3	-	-	CASSYSDDSGNTIYF	TGTGCCAGCAGTTATTCAGACGACTCTGGAAACACCATATATTTT
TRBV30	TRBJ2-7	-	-	CAWSGLDYEQYF	TGTGCCTGGAGTGGGCTCGACTACGAGCAGTACTTC
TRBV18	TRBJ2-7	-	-	CASSPVSTSYEQYF	TGTGCCAGCTCACCTGTATCGACTAGCTACGAGCAGTACTTC
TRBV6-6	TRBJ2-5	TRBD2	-	CASTPTSGGGETQYF	TGTGCCAGCACCCCGACTAGCGGGGGAGGAGAGACCCAGTACTTC
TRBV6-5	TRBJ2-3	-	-	CASSYSVGPPDTQYF	TGTGCCAGCAGTTACTCGGTCGGACCCCCCGATACGCAGTATTTT
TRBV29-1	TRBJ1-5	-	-	CSVVVGYDQPQHF	TGCAGCGTTGTGGTGGGGTACGATCAGCCCCAGCATTTT
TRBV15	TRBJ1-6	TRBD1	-	CATSAGQGRTSPLHF	TGTGCCACCAGCGCCGGACAGGGGCGGACTTCACCCCTCCACTTT
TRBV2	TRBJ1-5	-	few	CASSAQGTRNQPQHF	TGTGCCAGCAGCGCGCAGGGGACCCGCAATCAGCCCCAGCATTTT
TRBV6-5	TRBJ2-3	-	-	CASSYSGRLGTDTQYF	TGTGCCAGCAGTTACTCTGGGCGTTTAGGGACAGATACGCAGTATTTT
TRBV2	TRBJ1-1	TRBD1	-	CASSEDRGTEAFF	TGTGCCAGCAGTGAGGACAGGGGAACTGAAGCTTTCTTT
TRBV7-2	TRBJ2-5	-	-	CASSFGLEETQYF	TGTGCCAGCAGCTTTGGTCTAGAGGAGACCCAGTACTTC
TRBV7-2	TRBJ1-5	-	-	CASSEQGQQPQHF	TGTGCCAGCAGTGAACAGGGTCAGCAGCCCCAGCATTTT
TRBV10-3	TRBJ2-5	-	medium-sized	CAISDDRGIETQYF	TGTGCCATCAGTGACGACAGAGGTATAGAGACCCAGTACTTC